Sequencing of this T cell receptor (beta chain) was carried out in a study of CD8 T cells in Susac syndrome. The CDR3 loop spans 14 amino acids. With 2 bases removed from V and 4 bases from J, the gap between germline ends came to 12 bases. Germline V gene lookup returns CDR1 SGHRS and CDR2 YFSETQ. Random hexamers were used to reverse transcribe the RNA input (about 0.5 to 1 ug). With immunoSEQ multiplex PCR, TCR beta CDR3 was amplified across 54 Vbeta and 13 Jbeta. TCRdb reprocessed the immunoSEQ multiplex PCR reads via MiXCR and lists one record per CDR3 protein. This table has approximately 71,000 distinct CDR3 sequences, 96% appearing once.

The sample was CD4+ T cells from PBMCs. The chain has TRBV5-1 and TRBJ2-5; D call uncertain. This TCR came from a human donor with multiple sclerosis. The DNA of the CDR3 is TGCGCCAGCAGCTTAGGGTTGACCCCAGAGACCCAGTACTTC. This gives the protein CASSLGLTPETQYF.